This TCR beta chain was recovered during a study of T-cell memory formation after mild COVID-19. Turning to the study itself: Clusters were largely donor specific. Study results and limitations: Among clones contracting day 15 to 85, CD4/CD8 was balanced, whereas later expanders leaned CD4+.

TCRdb ran MiXCR on the 5' RACE reads and lists one entry per CDR3 protein. The sample has about 350,000 distinct CDR3 sequences; about 13% are singletons. In its sample, this clonotype was seen many times. The antigen is unknown. The sample was PBMCs or a T cell subset sorted from them (not recorded which). The TCR was taken from a man younger than 35 who had mild COVID-19 (a few samples of this study predate the infection). Cell type and time point are not known.

CDR3 sequence reads: CASSLAQRQGIQETQYF. In DNA, the CDR3 is TGCGCCAGCAGCTTGGCCCAGCGGCAGGGAATCCAAGAGACCCAGTACTTC. The chain recombines TRBV5-1 with TRBJ2-5; D could derive from TRBD1 or TRBD2 (5 bases each). The CDR3 has 17 amino acids. V lost 0 bases to trimming and J lost 1 base, with 16 bases between them. Germline V CDR1 and CDR2: SGHRS, YFSETQ.